Sequencing of this T cell receptor (beta chain) was carried out in a study of identical twins. General observations from the study: There was more out-of-frame TCR alpha sharing in monozygotic twins than models estimated.

All donors were healthy, and all were Caucasian. The ends were cut back, 3 bases at V and 5 bases at J, with 18 bases in the middle. Germline CDR1 is SGDLS and CDR2 is YYNGEE. This CDR3 is built from 16 residues. Using its own MiXCR run on the 5' RACE reads, TCRdb lists one record per CDR3 protein. Of fewer than 350,000 distinct CDR3 sequences listed, roughly 8.6% are singletons. On this clonotype itself: The antigen is unknown.

A further study also used this sample, focusing on yellow fever vaccine responses in identical twins.

The specimen was memory (CD45RO+) T cells sorted from blood. This TCR came from a woman aged 18-29 years in good health. The chain links TRBV9 to TRBJ2-1, with D unresolved. For the CDR3, the DNA is TGTGCCAGCAGCGCAGGCCCCACGATCCAGGACAATGAGCAGTTCTTC. Protein: CASSAGPTIQDNEQFF.